The rows below give T cell receptor beta chains drawn from one sample of a study of blood T cell repertoires in COVID-19. TCRdb keeps only in-frame clones here, not all; method: immunoSEQ multiplex PCR. The sample contains a few hundred thousand clones, around 84% of which appear only once. Input material: PBMCs or T cells enriched from blood (not recorded which). The origin of the receptors is a woman in her 50s who had been exposed to COVID-19. Both conserved end residues are part of each CDR3. D genes are given only for firm matches. Where a row states a size, it is once, few, many or the class of an expanded clone; other rows omit it.

clone size	J gene	V gene	D gene	CDR3 protein	CDR3 DNA
NA	TRBJ1-4	TRBV9	TRBD1	CASSSGGAGEKLFF	TGTGCCAGCAGCTCAGGGGGCGCGGGAGAAAAACTGTTTTTT
NA	TRBJ2-1	TRBV11-2	TRBD2	CASSLDRGGLDEQFF	TGTGCCAGCAGCTTAGATCGGGGGGGTCTCGATGAGCAGTTCTTC
NA	TRBJ1-1	TRBV7-9	NA	CASSELGPGENTEAFF	TGTGCCAGCAGCGAACTCGGGCCAGGGGAGAACACTGAAGCTTTCTTT
NA	TRBJ1-6	TRBV5-8	TRBD1	CASSLLTGRNSPLHF	TGTGCCAGCAGCTTGTTGACAGGGCGGAATTCACCCCTCCACTTT
NA	TRBJ2-2	TRBV27	NA	CASSLEAGELFF	TGTGCCAGCAGTTTGGAGGCCGGGGAGCTGTTTTTT
NA	TRBJ2-6	TRBV7-2	TRBD2	CASSSGGGSGANVLTF	TGTGCCAGCAGCTCGGGGGGTGGATCTGGGGCCAACGTCCTGACTTTC
few	TRBJ2-7	TRBV6-2/TRBV6-3	TRBD1	CASSGGTGRSYEQYF	TGTGCCAGCAGCGGCGGGACAGGCCGGTCCTACGAGCAGTACTTC
NA	TRBJ1-1	TRBV6-6	NA	CASSPYLNTEAFF	TGTGCCAGCAGCCCCTATCTGAACACTGAAGCTTTCTTT
NA	TRBJ2-3	TRBV10-3	TRBD2	CAIRGGITDTQYF	TGTGCCATCAGGGGGGGGATCACAGATACGCAGTATTTT
many	TRBJ1-1	TRBV5-1	NA	CASSLIGQVNTEAFF	TGCGCCAGCAGCTTGATAGGCCAGGTGAACACTGAAGCTTTCTTT